The source of this TCR beta chain is a study of T-cell memory formation after mild COVID-19. Study observations and caveats: Contracting CD4+ clones sat mainly in CM and EM; CD8+ in EMRA. The study found balanced CD4/CD8 in clones contracting day 15 to 85 and a CD4+ lean in later expanders. Whether second-wave clones peaking at day 37 were SARS-CoV-2 specific went unconfirmed.

Trimming took off 4 bases at V and 4 bases at J, with 10 bases between the two ends. The CDR3 is made up of 13 amino acids. CDR1 MNHEY and CDR2 SVGEGT come from the germline V gene. In its sample, this clonotype was seen a few times. The antigen is undetermined. TCRdb independently ran MiXCR on the 5' RACE reads; one entry per CDR3 protein. The repertoire holds around 140,000 distinct CDR3 sequences, with roughly 21% as singletons. This TCR was recovered from an adult woman who had mild COVID-19 (a few samples of this study predate the infection). Cell type and time point are not known. This sequence joins TRBV6-2 or TRBV6-3 and TRBJ1-2; D is unresolved. The sample was PBMCs or a T cell subset sorted from them (not recorded which). The CDR3 protein is CASSWPGLYGYTF. The CDR3 DNA follows: TGTGCCAGCAGTTGGCCGGGCCTCTATGGCTACACCTTC.